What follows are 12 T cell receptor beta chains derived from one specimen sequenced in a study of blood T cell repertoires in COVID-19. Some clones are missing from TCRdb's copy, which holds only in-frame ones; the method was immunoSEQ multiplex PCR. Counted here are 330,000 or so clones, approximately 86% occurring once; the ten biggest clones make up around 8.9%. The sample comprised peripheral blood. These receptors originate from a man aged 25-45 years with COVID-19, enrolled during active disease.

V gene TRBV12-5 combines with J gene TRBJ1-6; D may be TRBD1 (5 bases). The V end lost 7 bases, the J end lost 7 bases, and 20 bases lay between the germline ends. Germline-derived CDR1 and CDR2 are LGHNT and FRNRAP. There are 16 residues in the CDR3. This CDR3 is CASVCQKGRSNSPLHF. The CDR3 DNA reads TGTGCTAGTGTTTGTCAAAAGGGGCGGTCGAATTCACCCCTCCACTTT.

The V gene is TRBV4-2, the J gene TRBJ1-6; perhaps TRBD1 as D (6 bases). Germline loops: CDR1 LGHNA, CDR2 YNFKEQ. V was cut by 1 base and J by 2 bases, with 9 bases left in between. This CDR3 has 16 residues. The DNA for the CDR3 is TGTGCCAGCAGCCAAGTACAGGGAACCTATAATTCACCCCTCCACTTT. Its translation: CASSQVQGTYNSPLHF.

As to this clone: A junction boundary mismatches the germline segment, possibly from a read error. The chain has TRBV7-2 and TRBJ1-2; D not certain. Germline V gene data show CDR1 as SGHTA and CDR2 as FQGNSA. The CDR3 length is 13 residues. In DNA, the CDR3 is TGTGCCAGCAGCTTAAGAGTCTTGGGTGTTGACTCCTTC. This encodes CASSLRVLGVDSF.

CDR3 amino acids: CASSYPGQTYEQYF. CDR3 sequence (DNA): TGTGCCAGCAGTTACCCGGGACAGACCTACGAGCAGTACTTC. This rearrangement joins TRBV6-5 to TRBJ2-7; 7 bases are a match to TRBD1. Germline V gene lookup returns CDR1 MNHEY and CDR2 SVGAGI. The ends lost 2 bases at V and 2 bases at J; junction bases unmatched: 3. The CDR3 length is 14 residues.

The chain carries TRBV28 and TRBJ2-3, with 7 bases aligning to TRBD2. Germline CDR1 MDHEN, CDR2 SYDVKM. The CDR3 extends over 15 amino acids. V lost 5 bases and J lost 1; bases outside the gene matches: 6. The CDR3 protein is CASSPRGSGTDTQYF. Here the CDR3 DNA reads TGTGCCAGCAGTCCACGCGGGAGTGGCACAGATACGCAGTATTTT.

The chain's CDR3 is CASSFREGGNIQYF. In DNA, the CDR3 is TGTGCCAGCAGCTTCCGGGAAGGAGGGAACATTCAGTACTTC. V usage is TRBV11-2 and J usage is TRBJ2-4, with D possibly matching TRBD2 (6 bases). The length of the CDR3 is 14 residues. Germline values: CDR1 SGHAT, CDR2 FQNNGV. Trimming took off 3 bases at V and 7 bases at J, with 13 bases between the two ends.

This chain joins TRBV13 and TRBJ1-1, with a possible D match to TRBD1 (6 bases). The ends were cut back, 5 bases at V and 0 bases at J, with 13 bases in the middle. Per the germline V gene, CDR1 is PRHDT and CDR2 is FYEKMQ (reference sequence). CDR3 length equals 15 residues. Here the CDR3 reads CASSGRTELNTEAFF. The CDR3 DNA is TGTGCCAGCAGCGGACGGACAGAATTGAACACTGAAGCTTTCTTT.

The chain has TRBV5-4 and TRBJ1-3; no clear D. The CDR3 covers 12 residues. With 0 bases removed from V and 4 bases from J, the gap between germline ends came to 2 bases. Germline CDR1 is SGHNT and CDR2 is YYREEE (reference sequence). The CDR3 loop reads CASSLAGNTIYF. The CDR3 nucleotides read TGTGCCAGCAGCTTGGCGGGAAACACCATATATTTT.

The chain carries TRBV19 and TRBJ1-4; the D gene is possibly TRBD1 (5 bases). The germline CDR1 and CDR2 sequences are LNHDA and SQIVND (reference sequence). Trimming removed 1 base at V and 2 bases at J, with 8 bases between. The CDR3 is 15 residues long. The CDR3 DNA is TGTGCCAGTAGTATAGTTCAGGGTACTAATGAAAAACTGTTTTTT. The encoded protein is CASSIVQGTNEKLFF.

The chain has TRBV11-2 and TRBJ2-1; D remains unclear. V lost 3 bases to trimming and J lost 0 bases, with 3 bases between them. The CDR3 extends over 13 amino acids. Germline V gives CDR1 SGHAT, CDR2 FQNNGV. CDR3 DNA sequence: TGTGCCAGCAGCTTTAACTCCTACAATGAGCAGTTCTTC. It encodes CASSFNSYNEQFF. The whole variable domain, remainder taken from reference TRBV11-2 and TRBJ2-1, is EAGVAQSPRYKIIEKRQSVAFWCNPISGHATLYWYQQILGQGPKLLIQFQNNGVVDDSQLPKDRFSAERLKGVDSTLKIQPAKLEDSAVYLCASSFNSYNEQFFGPGTRLTVL.

The DNA of the CDR3 is TGTGCCAGCAGCCCCCGGGACAGATGGACCGGGGAGCTGTTTTTT. Its protein product is CASSPRDRWTGELFF. The genes are TRBV5-6 and TRBJ2-2, with 7 nucleotides matching TRBD1. In germline, CDR1 is SGHDT, CDR2 YYEEEE. The V gene end was trimmed by 4 bases and the J gene end by 5 bases; junction bases not matched to a gene: 8. This CDR3 region has 15 residues.

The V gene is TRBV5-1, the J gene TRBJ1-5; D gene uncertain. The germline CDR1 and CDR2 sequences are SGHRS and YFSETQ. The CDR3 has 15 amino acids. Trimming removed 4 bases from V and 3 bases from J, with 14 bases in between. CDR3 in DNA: TGCGCCAGCAGCCGAAGACAAATCGTCAATCAGCCCCAGCATTTT. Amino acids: CASSRRQIVNQPQHF. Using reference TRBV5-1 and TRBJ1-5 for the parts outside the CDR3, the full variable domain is KAGVTQTPRYLIKTRGQQVTLSCSPISGHRSVSWYQQTPGQGLQFLFEYFSETQRNKGNFPGRFSGRQFSNSRSEMNVSTLELGDSALYLCASSRRQIVNQPQHFGDGTRLSIL.